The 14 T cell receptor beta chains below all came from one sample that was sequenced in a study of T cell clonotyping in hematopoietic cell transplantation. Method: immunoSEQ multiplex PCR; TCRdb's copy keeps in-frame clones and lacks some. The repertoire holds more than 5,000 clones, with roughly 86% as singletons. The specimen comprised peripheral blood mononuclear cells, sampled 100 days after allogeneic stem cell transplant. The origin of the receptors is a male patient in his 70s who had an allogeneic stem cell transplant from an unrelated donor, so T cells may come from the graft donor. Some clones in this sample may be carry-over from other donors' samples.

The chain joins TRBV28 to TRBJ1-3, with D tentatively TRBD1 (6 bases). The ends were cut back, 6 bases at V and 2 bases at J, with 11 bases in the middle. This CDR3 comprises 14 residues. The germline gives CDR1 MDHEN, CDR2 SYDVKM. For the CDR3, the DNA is TGTGCCAGCAGCTCCACAGGGCCTGGAAACACCATATATTTT. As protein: CASSSTGPGNTIYF.

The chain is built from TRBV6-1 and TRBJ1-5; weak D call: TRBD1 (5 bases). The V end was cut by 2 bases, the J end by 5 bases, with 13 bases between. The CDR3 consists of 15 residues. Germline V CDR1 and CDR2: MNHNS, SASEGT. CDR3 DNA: TGTGCCAGCAGTGAATCGGGGGTAGGTTATCAGCCCCAGCATTTT. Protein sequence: CASSESGVGYQPQHF.

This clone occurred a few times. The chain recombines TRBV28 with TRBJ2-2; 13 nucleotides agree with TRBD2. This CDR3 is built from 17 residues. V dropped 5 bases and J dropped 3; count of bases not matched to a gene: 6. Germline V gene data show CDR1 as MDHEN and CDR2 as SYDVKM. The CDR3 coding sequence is TGTGCCAGCAGTACTTTCACTAGCGGGAGGGACACCGGGGAGCTGTTTTTT. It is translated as CASSTFTSGRDTGELFF.

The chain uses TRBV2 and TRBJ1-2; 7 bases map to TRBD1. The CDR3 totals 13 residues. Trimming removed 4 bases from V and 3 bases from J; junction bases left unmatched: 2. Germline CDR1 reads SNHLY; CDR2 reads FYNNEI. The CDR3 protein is CASSGTGYYGYTF. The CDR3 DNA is TGTGCCAGCAGTGGGACAGGTTACTATGGCTACACCTTC.

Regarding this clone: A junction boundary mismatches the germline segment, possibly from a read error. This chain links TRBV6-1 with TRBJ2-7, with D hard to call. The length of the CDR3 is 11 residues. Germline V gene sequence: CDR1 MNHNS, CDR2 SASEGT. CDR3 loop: CASSEISALHF. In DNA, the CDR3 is TGTGCCAGCAGTGAAATCTCTGCCCTCCACTTC.

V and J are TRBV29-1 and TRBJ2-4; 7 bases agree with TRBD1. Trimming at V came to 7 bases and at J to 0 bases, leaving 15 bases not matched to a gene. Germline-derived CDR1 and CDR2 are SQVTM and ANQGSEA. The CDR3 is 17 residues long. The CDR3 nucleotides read TGCAGCGCAAAAACCCTCGGGACAGTTATAGCCAAAAACATTCAGTACTTC. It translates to CSAKTLGTVIAKNIQYF.

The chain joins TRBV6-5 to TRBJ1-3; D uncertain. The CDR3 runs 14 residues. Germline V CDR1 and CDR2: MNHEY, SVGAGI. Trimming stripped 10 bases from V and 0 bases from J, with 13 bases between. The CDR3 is CATTESHSGNTIYF. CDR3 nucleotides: TGTGCCACCACGGAGAGTCACTCTGGAAACACCATATATTTT.

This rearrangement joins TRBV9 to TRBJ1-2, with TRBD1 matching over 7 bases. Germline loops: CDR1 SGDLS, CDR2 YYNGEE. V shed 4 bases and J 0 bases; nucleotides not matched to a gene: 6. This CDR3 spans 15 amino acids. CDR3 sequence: CASSFTGTANYGYTF. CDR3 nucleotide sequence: TGTGCCAGCAGCTTCACAGGGACAGCTAACTATGGCTACACCTTC.

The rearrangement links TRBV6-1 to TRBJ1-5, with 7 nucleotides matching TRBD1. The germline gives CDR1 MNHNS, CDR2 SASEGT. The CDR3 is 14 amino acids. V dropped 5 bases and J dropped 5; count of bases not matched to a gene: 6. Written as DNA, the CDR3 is TGTGCCAGCAGTCAGGACAGGTCGTATCAGCCCCAGCATTTT. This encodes CASSQDRSYQPQHF.

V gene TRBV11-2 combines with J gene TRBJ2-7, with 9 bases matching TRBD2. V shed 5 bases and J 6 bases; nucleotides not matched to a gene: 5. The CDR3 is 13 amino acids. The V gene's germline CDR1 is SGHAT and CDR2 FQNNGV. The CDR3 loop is CASSGLASGEQYF. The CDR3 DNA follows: TGTGCCAGCAGCGGACTAGCGTCCGGCGAGCAGTACTTC.

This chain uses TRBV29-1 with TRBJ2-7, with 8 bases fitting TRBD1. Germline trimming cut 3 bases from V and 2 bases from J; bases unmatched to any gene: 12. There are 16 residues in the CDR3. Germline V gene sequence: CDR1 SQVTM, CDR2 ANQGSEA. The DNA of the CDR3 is TGCAGCGTTGAGGGGGACAGGTCGACAAGGACCTACGAGCAGTACTTC. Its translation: CSVEGDRSTRTYEQYF.

CDR3 region: CAWSVSGDTQYF. The CDR3 bases are TGTGCCTGGAGTGTATCCGGAGATACGCAGTATTTT. The rearrangement uses TRBV30 and TRBJ2-3, with D hard to call. Germline CDR1 is GTSNPN and CDR2 is SVGIG (reference sequence). This CDR3 is built from 12 residues. Trimming shortened V by 0 bases and J by 5 bases, and 6 bases separated the two germline ends.

For the CDR3, the DNA is TGCAGCGGGACTTCCATGGGATCCACTGAAGCTTTCTTT. Its translation: CSGTSMGSTEAFF. The J gene is TRBJ1-1, the V gene TRBV29-1; D remains ambiguous. Germline CDR1 is SQVTM and CDR2 is ANQGSEA. The CDR3 has 13 amino acids. V lost 7 bases and J lost 4, with 16 bases in between.

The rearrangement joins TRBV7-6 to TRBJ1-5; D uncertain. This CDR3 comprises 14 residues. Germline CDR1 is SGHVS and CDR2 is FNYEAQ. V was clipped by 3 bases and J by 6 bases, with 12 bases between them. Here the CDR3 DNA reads TGTGCCAGCAGCTTGACTGGGATGGGTCAGCCCCAGCATTTT. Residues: CASSLTGMGQPQHF.